This T cell receptor beta chain was sequenced for a study of naive and memory T cell subsets. CMV status came from CD4+ IFNgamma after overnight CMV lysate stimulation. General study findings and limits: Findings for naive and memory subsets could not be checked against ground truth. RNA-based TCR counts may shift with T cell activation and differentiation.

The beta constant-region primer was an equimolar mix of two oligonucleotides covering TRBC1 and TRBC2. Nested alpha and beta constant-region primers with the SP2 primer drove four PCR rounds on ligated cDNA. An oligonucleotide with the SP2 primer and a 12-nucleotide UMI was ligated to the cDNA 3' end. TCRdb independently ran MiXCR on the UMI-ligation and nested PCR reads; one entry per CDR3 protein. The sample includes around 110,000 distinct CDR3 sequences, just over 35% of them seen just once. Germline assignment: CDR1 MDHEN and CDR2 SYDVKM. The length of the CDR3 is 12 residues. Trimming shortened V by 6 bases and J by 5 bases, and 5 bases separated the two germline ends. Of note for this clonotype: Antigen unknown.

This receptor was taken from a human donor in good health. Sequencing was done on a sample of central memory CD4+ T cells from blood. The chain uses TRBV28 and TRBJ2-6; D gene ambiguous. DNA for the CDR3: TGTGCCAGCAGGGGGAGGGCCAACGTCCTGACTTTC. Amino acids: CASRGRANVLTF.